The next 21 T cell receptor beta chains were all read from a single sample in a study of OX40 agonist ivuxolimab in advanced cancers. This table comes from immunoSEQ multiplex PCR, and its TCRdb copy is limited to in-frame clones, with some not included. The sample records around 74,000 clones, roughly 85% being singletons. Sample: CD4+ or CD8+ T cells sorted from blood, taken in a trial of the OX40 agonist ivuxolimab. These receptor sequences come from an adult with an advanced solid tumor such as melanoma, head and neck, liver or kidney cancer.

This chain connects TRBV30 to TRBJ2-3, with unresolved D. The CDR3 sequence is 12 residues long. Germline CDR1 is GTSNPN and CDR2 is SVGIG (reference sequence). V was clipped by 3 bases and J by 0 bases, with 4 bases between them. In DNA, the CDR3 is TGTGCCTGGAGCGAGAGCACAGATACGCAGTATTTT. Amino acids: CAWSESTDTQYF.

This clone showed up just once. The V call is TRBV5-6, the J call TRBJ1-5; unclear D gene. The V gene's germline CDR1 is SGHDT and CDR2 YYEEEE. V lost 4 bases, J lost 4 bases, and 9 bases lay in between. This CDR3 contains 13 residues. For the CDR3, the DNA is TGTGCCAGCAGCCGGGTGGGTAATCAGCCCCAGCATTTT. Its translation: CASSRVGNQPQHF.

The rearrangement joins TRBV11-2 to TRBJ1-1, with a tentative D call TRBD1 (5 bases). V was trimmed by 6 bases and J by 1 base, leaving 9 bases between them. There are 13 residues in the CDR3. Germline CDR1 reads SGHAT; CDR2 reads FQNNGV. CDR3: CASRTATNTEAFF. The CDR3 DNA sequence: TGTGCCAGCAGGACAGCGACGAACACTGAAGCTTTCTTT.

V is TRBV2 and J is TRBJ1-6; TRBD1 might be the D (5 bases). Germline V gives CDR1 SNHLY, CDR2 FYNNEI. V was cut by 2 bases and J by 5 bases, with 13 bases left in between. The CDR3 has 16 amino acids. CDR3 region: CASSERGREDNSPLHF. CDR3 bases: TGTGCCAGCAGTGAACGCGGCAGGGAGGATAATTCACCCCTCCACTTT.

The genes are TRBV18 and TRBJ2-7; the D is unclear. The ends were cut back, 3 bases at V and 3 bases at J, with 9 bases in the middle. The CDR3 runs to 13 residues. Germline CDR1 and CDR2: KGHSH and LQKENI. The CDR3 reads CASSPGSDYEQYF. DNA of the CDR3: TGTGCCAGCTCACCCGGGTCAGACTACGAGCAGTACTTC. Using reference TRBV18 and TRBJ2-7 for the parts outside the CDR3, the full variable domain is NAGVMQNPRHLVRRRGQEARLRCSPMKGHSHVYWYRQLPEEGLKFMVYLQKENIIDESGMPKERFSAEFPKEGPSILRIQQVVRGDSAAYFCASSPGSDYEQYFGPGTRLTVT.

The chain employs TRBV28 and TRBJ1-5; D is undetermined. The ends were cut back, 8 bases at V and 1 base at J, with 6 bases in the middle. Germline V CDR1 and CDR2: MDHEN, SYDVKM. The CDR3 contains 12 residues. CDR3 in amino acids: CASVNSNQPQHF. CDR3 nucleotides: TGTGCCAGCGTGAACAGCAATCAGCCCCAGCATTTT.

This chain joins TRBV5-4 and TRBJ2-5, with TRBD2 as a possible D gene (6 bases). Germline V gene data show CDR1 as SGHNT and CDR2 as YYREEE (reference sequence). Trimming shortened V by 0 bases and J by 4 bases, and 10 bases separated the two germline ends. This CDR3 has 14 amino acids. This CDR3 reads CASSLDAGRETQYF. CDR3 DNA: TGTGCCAGCAGCTTGGACGCGGGGCGAGAGACCCAGTACTTC.

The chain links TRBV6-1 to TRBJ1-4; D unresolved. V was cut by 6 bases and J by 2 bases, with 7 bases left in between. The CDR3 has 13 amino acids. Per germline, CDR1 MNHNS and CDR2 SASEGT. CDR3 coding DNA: TGTGCCAGCAGCCGATTCACTAATGAAAAACTGTTTTTT. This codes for CASSRFTNEKLFF.

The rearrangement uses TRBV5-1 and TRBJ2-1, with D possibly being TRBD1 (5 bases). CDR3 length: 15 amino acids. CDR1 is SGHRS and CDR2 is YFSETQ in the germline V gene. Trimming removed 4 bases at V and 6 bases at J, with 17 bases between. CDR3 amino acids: CASSPGAGPSNEQFF. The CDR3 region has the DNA TGCGCCAGCAGCCCAGGTGCAGGGCCAAGCAATGAGCAGTTCTTC.

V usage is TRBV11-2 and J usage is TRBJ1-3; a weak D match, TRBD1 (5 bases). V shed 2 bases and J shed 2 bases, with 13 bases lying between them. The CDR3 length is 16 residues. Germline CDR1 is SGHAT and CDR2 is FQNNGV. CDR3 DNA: TGTGCCAGCAGCTTATTAGAGGGGACGGCTGGAAACACCATATATTTT. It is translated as CASSLLEGTAGNTIYF.

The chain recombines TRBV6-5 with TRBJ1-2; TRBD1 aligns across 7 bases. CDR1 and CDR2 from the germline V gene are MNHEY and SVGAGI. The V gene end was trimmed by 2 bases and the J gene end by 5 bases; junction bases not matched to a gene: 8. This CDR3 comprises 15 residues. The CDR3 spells CASSYLPTGRYGYTF. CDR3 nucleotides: TGTGCCAGCAGTTACCTACCGACAGGGCGGTATGGCTACACCTTC.

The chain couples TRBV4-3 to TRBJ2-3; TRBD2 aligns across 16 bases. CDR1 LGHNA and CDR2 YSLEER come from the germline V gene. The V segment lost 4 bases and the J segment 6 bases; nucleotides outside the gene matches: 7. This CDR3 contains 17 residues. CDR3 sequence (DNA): TGCGCCAGCAGCCCTACGGGACTAGCGGGGGGGAGGGATACGCAGTATTTT. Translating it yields CASSPTGLAGGRDTQYF.

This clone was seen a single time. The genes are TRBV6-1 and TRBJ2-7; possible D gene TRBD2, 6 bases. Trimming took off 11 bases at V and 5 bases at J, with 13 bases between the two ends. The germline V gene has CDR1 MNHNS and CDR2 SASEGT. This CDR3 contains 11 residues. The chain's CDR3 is CAVRRGDEQYF. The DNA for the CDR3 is TGTGCCGTGCGACGCGGGGACGAGCAGTACTTC.

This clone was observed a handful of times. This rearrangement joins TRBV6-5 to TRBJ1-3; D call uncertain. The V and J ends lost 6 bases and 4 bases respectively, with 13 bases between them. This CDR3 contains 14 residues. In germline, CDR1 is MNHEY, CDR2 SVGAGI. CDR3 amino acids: CASSSVASGNTIYF. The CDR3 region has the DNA TGTGCCAGCAGCTCCGTAGCTTCGGGAAACACCATATATTTT.

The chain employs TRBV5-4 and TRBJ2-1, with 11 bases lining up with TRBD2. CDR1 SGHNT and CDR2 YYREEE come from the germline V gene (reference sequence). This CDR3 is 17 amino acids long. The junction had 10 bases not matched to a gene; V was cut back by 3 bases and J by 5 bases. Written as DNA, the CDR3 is TGTGCCAGCAGCTCACTACTAGCGGGGGCCAGCCACAATGAGCAGTTCTTC. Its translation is CASSSLLAGASHNEQFF.

The CDR3: CASTKDSPNTEAFF. The CDR3 DNA is TGTGCCAGCACTAAGGACAGCCCTAACACTGAAGCTTTCTTT. The V and J genes are TRBV2 and TRBJ1-1; D might be TRBD1 (6 bases). Germline CDR1 is SNHLY and CDR2 is FYNNEI. The CDR3 runs to 14 residues. The ends were cut back, 7 bases at V and 2 bases at J, with 14 bases in the middle.

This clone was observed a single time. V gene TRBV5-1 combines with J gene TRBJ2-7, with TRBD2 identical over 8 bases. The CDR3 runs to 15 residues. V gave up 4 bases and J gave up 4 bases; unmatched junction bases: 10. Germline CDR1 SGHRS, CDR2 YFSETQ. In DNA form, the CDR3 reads TGCGCCAGCAGCACCTCGACTAGCGAGTTTTACGAGCAGTACTTC. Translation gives CASSTSTSEFYEQYF.

CDR3 residues: CASSFSLQGGTEAFF. The DNA of the CDR3 is TGTGCCAGCAGCTTTTCCCTACAGGGCGGCACTGAAGCTTTCTTT. V gene TRBV7-2 combines with J gene TRBJ1-1; D is possibly TRBD1 (6 bases). CDR1 is SGHTA and CDR2 is FQGNSA in the germline V gene. Trimming shortened V by 3 bases and J by 4 bases, and 15 bases separated the two germline ends. This CDR3 spans 15 amino acids.

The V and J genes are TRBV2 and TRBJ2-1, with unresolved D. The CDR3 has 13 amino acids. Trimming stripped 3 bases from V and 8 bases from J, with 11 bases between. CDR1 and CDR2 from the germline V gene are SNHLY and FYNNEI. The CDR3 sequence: CASSDDSWYEQFF. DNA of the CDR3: TGTGCCAGCAGTGATGATAGTTGGTATGAGCAGTTCTTC.

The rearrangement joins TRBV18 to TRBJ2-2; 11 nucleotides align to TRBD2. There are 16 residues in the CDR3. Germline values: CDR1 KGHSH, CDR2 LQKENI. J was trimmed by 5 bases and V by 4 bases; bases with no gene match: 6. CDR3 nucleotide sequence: TGTGCCAGCTCACGAACTAGCGGGGGAAGAACCGGGGAGCTGTTTTTT. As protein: CASSRTSGGRTGELFF.

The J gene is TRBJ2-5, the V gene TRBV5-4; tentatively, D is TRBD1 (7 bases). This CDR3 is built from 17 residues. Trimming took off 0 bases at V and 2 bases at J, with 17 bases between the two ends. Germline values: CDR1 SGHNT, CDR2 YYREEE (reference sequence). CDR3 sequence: CASSLGRSGGLQETQYF. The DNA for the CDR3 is TGTGCCAGCAGCTTGGGTCGGTCAGGGGGACTGCAAGAGACCCAGTACTTC.